A single sample is the source of the 25 T cell receptor beta chains below, sequenced in a study of T-cell memory formation after mild COVID-19. In TCRdb, the 5' RACE reads were re-called with MiXCR into one record per CDR3 protein. This table has some 68,000 distinct CDR3 sequences, approximately 15% appearing once. Sequencing used PBMCs or a T cell subset sorted from them (not recorded which). The receptor set was obtained from an adult woman who had mild COVID-19 (a few samples of this study predate the infection). Cell type and time point are not known.

This chain links TRBV6-5 with TRBJ2-1; no clear D gene. Trimming took off 8 bases at V and 2 bases at J, with 10 bases between the two ends. Germline V CDR1 and CDR2: MNHEY, SVGAGI. The CDR3 runs to 13 residues. Written as DNA, the CDR3 is TGTGCCAGCGGGTCAGGACCCTACAATGAGCAGTTCTTC. It is translated as CASGSGPYNEQFF.

This clonotype was detected a few times. This chain joins TRBV12-3 or TRBV12-4 and TRBJ2-3; D perhaps matches TRBD1 (6 bases). Trimming pared 5 bases from V and 0 bases from J, leaving 18 bases between. The CDR3 is 17 residues long. The CDR3 nucleotides are TGTGCCAGCAGTCTCTTTTTGGGGGCAACTAGCACAGATACGCAGTATTTT. Translation: CASSLFLGATSTDTQYF.

The chain recombines TRBV7-6 with TRBJ1-5, with a weak D call TRBD1 (5 bases). The CDR3 is made up of 15 amino acids. V was cut by 6 bases and J by 6 bases, with 18 bases left in between. Germline V CDR1 and CDR2: SGHVS, FNYEAQ. The CDR3: CASRCPPGLTQPQHF. In nucleotides, the CDR3 is TGTGCCAGCAGATGTCCCCCGGGACTCACTCAGCCCCAGCATTTT.

CDR3 amino acids: CSARTSGGAMETQYF. The CDR3 DNA sequence: TGCAGTGCTAGGACTAGCGGGGGGGCAATGGAGACCCAGTACTTC. V and J are TRBV20-1 and TRBJ2-5; 14 nucleotides match TRBD2. Trimming took 3 bases from V and 5 from J; bases not matched to a gene: 5. The germline gives CDR1 DFQATT, CDR2 SNEGSKA (reference sequence). The CDR3 contains 15 residues.

The chain links TRBV6-5 to TRBJ1-2, with D perhaps TRBD1 (5 bases). The CDR3 length is 15 residues. Trimming stripped 6 bases from V and 4 bases from J, with 18 bases between. The V gene's germline CDR1 is MNHEY and CDR2 SVGAGI. The CDR3 coding sequence is TGTGCCAGCAGCGCTAAGGTGGGGCGCACCTATGGCTACACCTTC. It yields the protein CASSAKVGRTYGYTF.

The chain employs TRBV6-2 or TRBV6-3 and TRBJ2-7; D is perhaps TRBD1 (6 bases). Trimming cost V 8 bases and J 3 bases, with 11 bases left between them. Germline assignment: CDR1 MNHEY and CDR2 SVGEGT. The CDR3 runs to 12 residues. In nucleotides, the CDR3 is TGTGCCAGCTCGGGACAAAACTACGAGCAGTACTTC. Residues: CASSGQNYEQYF.

The V call is TRBV2, the J call TRBJ2-7; 9 nucleotides align to TRBD1. With V trimmed by 6 bases and J by 5 bases, 8 bases remained unmatched. Germline values: CDR1 SNHLY, CDR2 FYNNEI. The CDR3 is made up of 14 amino acids. CDR3 region: CASSVGQGSDEQYF. For the CDR3, the DNA is TGTGCCAGCAGCGTAGGACAGGGGAGTGACGAGCAGTACTTC.

This clonotype appeared many times. The CDR3 coding sequence is TGCAGCATTCGAACAGGGGCTGCCTACTATGGCTACACCTTC. Its protein product is CSIRTGAAYYGYTF. V usage is TRBV29-1 and J usage is TRBJ1-2; 7 nucleotides agree with TRBD1. The CDR3 is 14 residues long. Germline trimming cut 8 bases from V and 3 bases from J; bases unmatched to any gene: 12. The germline V gene has CDR1 SQVTM and CDR2 ANQGSEA.

The V call is TRBV7-8, the J call TRBJ2-5; D assignment may be TRBD1 or TRBD2 (6 bases each). CDR1 SGHVS and CDR2 FQNEAQ come from the germline V gene. The V end was cut by 4 bases, the J end by 1 base, with 13 bases between. The CDR3 consists of 15 residues. CDR3 sequence reads: CASSSTGAPQETQYF. The CDR3 DNA is TGTGCCAGCAGCTCAACGGGGGCCCCCCAAGAGACCCAGTACTTC.

The chain joins TRBV5-1 to TRBJ2-7; 7 nucleotides line up with TRBD1. The CDR3 is 15 residues long. Losses at the gene ends were 3 bases for V and 2 bases for J; bases not matched to a gene: 8. The germline CDR1 and CDR2 sequences are SGHRS and YFSETQ. The CDR3 protein is CASSSVPGQTYEQYF. The CDR3 DNA is TGCGCCAGCAGCTCCGTCCCGGGACAGACCTACGAGCAGTACTTC. The entire variable domain, with the rest obtained from reference TRBV5-1 and TRBJ2-7, is as follows: KAGVTQTPRYLIKTRGQQVTLSCSPISGHRSVSWYQQTPGQGLQFLFEYFSETQRNKGNFPGRFSGRQFSNSRSEMNVSTLELGDSALYLCASSSVPGQTYEQYFGPGTRLTVT.

This sequence joins TRBV7-9 and TRBJ2-6; no definite D call. V was cut by 1 base and J by 0 bases, with 10 bases left in between. The CDR3 runs to 17 residues. Germline loops: CDR1 SEHNR, CDR2 FQNEAQ (reference sequence). The CDR3 protein is CASSLDVGHSGANVLTF. Here the CDR3 DNA reads TGTGCCAGCAGCTTAGATGTCGGTCACTCTGGGGCCAACGTCCTGACTTTC.

V usage is TRBV4-1 and J usage is TRBJ2-1, with D perhaps being TRBD1 or TRBD2 (5 bases each). Trimming removed 3 bases from V and 6 bases from J, with 18 bases in between. The CDR3 length is 16 residues. CDR1 is MGHRA and CDR2 is YSYEKL in the germline V gene. For the CDR3, the DNA is TGCGCCAGCAGCCACTTGCAAGGGACGGTCGGCAATGAGCAGTTCTTC. This sequence encodes CASSHLQGTVGNEQFF.

This rearrangement joins TRBV10-3 to TRBJ1-2; the match to TRBD1 covers 7 bases. Germline trimming cut 0 bases from V and 8 bases from J; bases unmatched to any gene: 9. The germline gives CDR1 ENHRY, CDR2 SYGVKD. The CDR3 totals 15 residues. The CDR3 sequence is CAISESGGVGGGYTF. The DNA for the CDR3 is TGTGCCATCAGTGAGTCCGGGGGTGTAGGGGGCGGCTACACCTTC.

The chain joins TRBV5-1 to TRBJ2-3, with unresolved D. Germline CDR1 is SGHRS and CDR2 is YFSETQ. Between the trimmed V and J ends, which lost 3 bases and 2 bases, there was a span of 16 bases. This CDR3 has 16 amino acids. For the CDR3, the DNA is TGCGCCAGCAGCTCCGTATCGGCATATTTCACAGATACGCAGTATTTT. Its translation: CASSSVSAYFTDTQYF. The whole variable domain, remainder taken from reference TRBV5-1 and TRBJ2-3, is KAGVTQTPRYLIKTRGQQVTLSCSPISGHRSVSWYQQTPGQGLQFLFEYFSETQRNKGNFPGRFSGRQFSNSRSEMNVSTLELGDSALYLCASSSVSAYFTDTQYFGPGTRLTVL.

This chain joins TRBV6-2 or TRBV6-3 and TRBJ2-7; weak D call: TRBD1 (5 bases). Trimming left V 8 bases short and J 3 bases short, with 8 bases between. Germline CDR1 and CDR2: MNHEY and SVGEGT. The CDR3 consists of 11 residues. In DNA, the CDR3 is TGTGCCAGCGGTAGGGGCTACGAGCAGTACTTC. Protein sequence: CASGRGYEQYF.

The table lists this clonotype with a few counts. The chain joins TRBV10-3 to TRBJ1-1; 8 bases match TRBD1. The CDR3 spans 13 residues. Germline CDR1 reads ENHRY; CDR2 reads SYGVKD. V dropped 5 bases and J dropped 4; count of bases not matched to a gene: 3. The CDR3 DNA reads as TGTGCCATCAGTACAGGGGGAGTCACTGAAGCTTTCTTT. This sequence encodes CAISTGGVTEAFF.

This clonotype was recorded a few times. The rearrangement uses TRBV7-3 and TRBJ2-1, with a tentative D call TRBD1 (6 bases). CDR1 and CDR2 from the germline V gene are SGHTA and FQGTGA. Deletions cut 5 bases from V and 4 bases from J, with 15 bases between. The CDR3 consists of 15 residues. The CDR3 coding sequence is TGTGCCAGCAGCCCGAACGGGACACCATACAATGAGCAGTTCTTC. Its protein product is CASSPNGTPYNEQFF.

The chain uses TRBV14 and TRBJ2-1; tentatively, D is TRBD1 (6 bases). Germline-derived CDR1 and CDR2 are SGHDN and FVKESK. The V and J ends lost 3 bases and 2 bases respectively, with 17 bases between them. CDR3 length: 17 residues. The CDR3 region is CASSHLKDRSTYNEQFF. The CDR3 DNA reads as TGTGCCAGCAGCCATCTTAAAGACAGGTCCACCTACAATGAGCAGTTCTTC.

This clonotype turned up a few times. This chain uses TRBV7-9 with TRBJ1-2; 10 nucleotides align to TRBD1. Trimming took 5 bases from V and 8 from J; bases not matched to a gene: 11. Germline CDR1 is SEHNR and CDR2 is FQNEAQ (reference sequence). The CDR3 is made up of 15 amino acids. CDR3 sequence (DNA): TGTGCCAGCAGCATCGGGACAGGGGCCCTAGACGGCTACACCTTC. Translating it yields CASSIGTGALDGYTF.

This clonotype was seen a handful of times. CDR3 in DNA: TGTGCCAGCAGCATCGTCCCAGAGGGCGTACTCAATCAGCCCCAGCATTTT. Protein sequence: CASSIVPEGVLNQPQHF. The chain is built from TRBV7-4 and TRBJ1-5; D unresolved. With 5 bases removed from V and 3 bases from J, the gap between germline ends came to 20 bases. CDR1 SGHVT and CDR2 SQSDAQ come from the germline V gene. This CDR3 region has 17 residues.

This chain joins TRBV7-9 and TRBJ1-6; the D gene is possibly TRBD1 (6 bases). The CDR3 loop spans 15 amino acids. Trimming removed 5 bases at V and 7 bases at J, with 15 bases between. The germline V gene encodes CDR1 SEHNR and CDR2 FQNEAQ (reference sequence). DNA for the CDR3: TGTGCCAGCAGCGCCGAGGGGGGTTCGAATTCACCCCTCCACTTT. Its protein is CASSAEGGSNSPLHF.

In its sample, this clonotype was seen many times. The V call is TRBV7-9, the J call TRBJ2-7; 9 nucleotides agree with TRBD1. Germline CDR1 reads SEHNR; CDR2 reads FQNEAQ (reference sequence). Trimming took 11 bases from V and 1 from J; bases not matched to a gene: 6. The CDR3 contains 13 residues. DNA of the CDR3: TGTGCCGGAAGGACAGGGGATTCCTACGAGCAGTACTTC. It specifies CAGRTGDSYEQYF.

The J gene is TRBJ1-2, the V gene TRBV6-5; D possibly corresponds to TRBD1 (6 bases). The germline gives CDR1 MNHEY, CDR2 SVGAGI. The CDR3 has 12 amino acids. V gave up 6 bases and J gave up 8 bases, with 13 bases separating them. In nucleotides, the CDR3 is TGTGCCAGCAGCGACAGAGGGGGGGGCTACACCTTC. This encodes CASSDRGGGYTF.

This clonotype came up a few times. The V call is TRBV7-9, the J call TRBJ2-7; D unresolved. V lost 4 bases and J 4 bases, leaving 14 bases between the germline ends. The CDR3 spans 14 residues. The germline V gene encodes CDR1 SEHNR and CDR2 FQNEAQ (reference sequence). The CDR3, as DNA: TGTGCCAGCAGCTCAGTCACTCTGGGATACGAGCAGTACTTC. Translation: CASSSVTLGYEQYF.

This clonotype was seen once. This rearrangement joins TRBV29-1 to TRBJ2-7, with 7 bases identical to TRBD2. Trimming removed 6 bases from V and 2 bases from J; junction bases left unmatched: 22. CDR1 is SQVTM, CDR2 ANQGSEA, per germline. CDR3 length: 18 amino acids. CDR3 in amino acids: CSVVIPGRSSLYTYEQYF. The CDR3 DNA follows: TGCAGCGTAGTAATCCCCGGGAGGAGCTCACTTTATACCTACGAGCAGTACTTC.